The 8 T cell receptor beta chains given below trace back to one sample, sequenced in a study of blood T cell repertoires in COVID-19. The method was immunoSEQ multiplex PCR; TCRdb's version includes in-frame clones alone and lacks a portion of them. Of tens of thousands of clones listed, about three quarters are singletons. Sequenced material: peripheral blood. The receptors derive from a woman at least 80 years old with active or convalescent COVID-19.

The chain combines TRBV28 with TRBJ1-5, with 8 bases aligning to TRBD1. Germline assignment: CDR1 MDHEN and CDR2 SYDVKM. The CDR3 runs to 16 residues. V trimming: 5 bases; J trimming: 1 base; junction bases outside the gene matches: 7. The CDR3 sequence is CASSITGGLSNQPQHF. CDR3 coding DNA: TGTGCCAGCAGTATTACAGGGGGTTTAAGCAATCAGCCCCAGCATTTT.

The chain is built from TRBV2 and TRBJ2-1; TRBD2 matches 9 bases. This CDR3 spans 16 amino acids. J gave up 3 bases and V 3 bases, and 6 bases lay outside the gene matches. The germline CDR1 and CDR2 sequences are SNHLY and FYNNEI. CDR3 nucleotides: TGTGCCAGCAGTGACGGGCGGGGGGGCCGCTACAATGAGCAGTTCTTC. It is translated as CASSDGRGGRYNEQFF. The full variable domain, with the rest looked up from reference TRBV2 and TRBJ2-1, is EPEVTQTPSHQVTQMGQEVILRCVPISNHLYFYWYRQILGQKVEFLVSFYNNEISEKSEIFDDQFSVERPDGSNFTLKIRSTKLEDSAMYFCASSDGRGGRYNEQFFGPGTRLTVL.

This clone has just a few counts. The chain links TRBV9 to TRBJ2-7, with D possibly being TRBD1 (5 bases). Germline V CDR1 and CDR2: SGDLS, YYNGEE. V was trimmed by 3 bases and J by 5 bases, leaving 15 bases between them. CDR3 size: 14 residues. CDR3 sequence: CASSAAWGLDEQYF. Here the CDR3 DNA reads TGTGCCAGCAGCGCCGCTTGGGGCTTGGACGAGCAGTACTTC.

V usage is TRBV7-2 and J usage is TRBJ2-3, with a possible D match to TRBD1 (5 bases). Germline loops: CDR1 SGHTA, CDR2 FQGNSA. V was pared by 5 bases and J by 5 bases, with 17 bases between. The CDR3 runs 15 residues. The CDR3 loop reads CASSLIGQGGDTQYF. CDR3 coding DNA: TGTGCCAGCAGCCTAATAGGTCAGGGTGGAGATACGCAGTATTTT.

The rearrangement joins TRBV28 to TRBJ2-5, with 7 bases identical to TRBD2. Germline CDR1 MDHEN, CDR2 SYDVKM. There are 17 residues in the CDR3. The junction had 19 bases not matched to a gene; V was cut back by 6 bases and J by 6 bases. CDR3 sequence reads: CASRLRDYERSKKTQYF. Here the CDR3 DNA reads TGTGCCAGCAGACTCCGGGACTATGAGAGATCCAAGAAGACCCAGTACTTC. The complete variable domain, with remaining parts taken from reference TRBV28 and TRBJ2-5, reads DVKVTQSSRYLVKRTGEKVFLECVQDMDHENMFWYRQDPGLGLRLIYFSYDVKMKEKGDIPEGYSVSREKKERFSLILESASTNQTSMYLCASRLRDYERSKKTQYFGPGTRLLVL.

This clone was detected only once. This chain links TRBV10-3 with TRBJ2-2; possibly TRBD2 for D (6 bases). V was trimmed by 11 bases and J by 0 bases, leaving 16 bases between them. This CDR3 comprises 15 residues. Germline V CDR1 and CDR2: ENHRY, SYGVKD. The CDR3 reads CAVHPGGANTGELFF. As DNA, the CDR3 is TGTGCCGTCCACCCTGGCGGGGCGAACACCGGGGAGCTGTTTTTT.

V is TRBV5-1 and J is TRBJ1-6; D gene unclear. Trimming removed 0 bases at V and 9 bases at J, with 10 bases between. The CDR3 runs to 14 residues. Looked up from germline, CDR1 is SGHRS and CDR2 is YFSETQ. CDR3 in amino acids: CASSLDRGSSPLHF. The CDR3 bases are TGCGCCAGCAGCTTGGACAGAGGGAGTTCACCCCTCCACTTT. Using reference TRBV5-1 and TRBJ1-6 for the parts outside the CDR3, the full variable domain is KAGVTQTPRYLIKTRGQQVTLSCSPISGHRSVSWYQQTPGQGLQFLFEYFSETQRNKGNFPGRFSGRQFSNSRSEMNVSTLELGDSALYLCASSLDRGSSPLHFGNGTRLTVT.

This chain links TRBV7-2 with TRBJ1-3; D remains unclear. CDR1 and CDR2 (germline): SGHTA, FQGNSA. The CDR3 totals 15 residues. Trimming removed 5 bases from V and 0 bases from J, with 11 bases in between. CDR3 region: CASSLQSGSGNTIYF. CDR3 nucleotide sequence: TGTGCCAGCAGCCTTCAATCGGGCTCTGGAAACACCATATATTTT.